The rows below give T cell receptor beta chains drawn from one sample of a study of shared clonotypes between healthy human individuals. The table came from immunoSEQ multiplex PCR; TCRdb's copy has only in-frame clones and leaves some out. The sample has about 2,100,000 clones, 85% to 95% seen once. Sequenced: naive CD8+ T cells from PBMCs. These TCRs come from a young man in good health. Some clones in this sample may be carry-over from other donors' samples. CDR3s include the opening cysteine and the closing phenylalanine or tryptophan. A D gene is named only where the DNA matches it firmly. The size field is filled for only some rows; it gives once, few, many or a size class.

v_gene: TRBV9; abundance: .; d_gene: .; j_gene: TRBJ2-3; CDR3aa: CASSVGSGGSTDTQYF; CDR3nt: TGTGCCAGCAGCGTAGGATCTGGTGGCTCCACAGATACGCAGTATTTT
v_gene: TRBV29-1; abundance: .; d_gene: .; j_gene: TRBJ2-7; CDR3aa: CSVTAEGGSEQYF; CDR3nt: TGCAGCGTGACCGCCGAGGGGGGATCCGAGCAGTACTTC
v_gene: TRBV15; abundance: .; d_gene: TRBD2; j_gene: TRBJ2-5; CDR3aa: CATSEWTSEETQYF; CDR3nt: TGTGCCACCAGCGAATGGACTAGCGAAGAGACCCAGTACTTC
v_gene: TRBV10-2; abundance: .; d_gene: TRBD1; j_gene: TRBJ2-7; CDR3aa: CASSESGTGIYEQYF; CDR3nt: TGCGCCAGCAGTGAATCTGGGACAGGGATTTACGAGCAGTACTTC
v_gene: TRBV6-6; abundance: once; d_gene: .; j_gene: TRBJ1-3; CDR3aa: CASSYSFENTIYF; CDR3nt: TGTGCCAGCAGTTACTCCTTTGAGAACACCATATATTTT
v_gene: TRBV27; abundance: once; d_gene: .; j_gene: TRBJ1-1; CDR3aa: CASSLWGVNTEAFF; CDR3nt: TGTGCCAGCAGTTTGTGGGGCGTGAACACTGAAGCTTTCTTT
v_gene: TRBV6-5; abundance: .; d_gene: TRBD2; j_gene: TRBJ2-7; CDR3aa: CASSWGGTSYEQYF; CDR3nt: TGTGCCAGCAGTTGGGGGGGGACGTCCTACGAGCAGTACTTC
v_gene: TRBV27; abundance: once; d_gene: .; j_gene: TRBJ1-2; CDR3aa: CASSLERGGRAPNGYTF; CDR3nt: TGTGCCAGCAGTTTAGAGAGGGGGGGCAGGGCACCAAATGGCTACACCTTC
v_gene: TRBV19; abundance: once; d_gene: .; j_gene: TRBJ1-4; CDR3aa: CASSIWRSTNEKLFF; CDR3nt: TGTGCCAGTAGTATATGGCGGTCAACTAATGAAAAACTGTTTTTT
v_gene: TRBV27; abundance: .; d_gene: .; j_gene: TRBJ1-1; CDR3aa: CASSFAWMGTEAFF; CDR3nt: TGTGCCAGCAGTTTTGCGTGGATGGGGACTGAAGCTTTCTTT
v_gene: TRBV27; abundance: once; d_gene: .; j_gene: TRBJ2-6; CDR3aa: CASSLRVPYSGANVLTF; CDR3nt: TGTGCCAGCAGTTTGAGGGTTCCCTACTCTGGGGCCAACGTCCTGACTTTC
v_gene: TRBV7-9; abundance: .; d_gene: TRBD1; j_gene: TRBJ1-2; CDR3aa: CASSPFQGVGYGYTF; CDR3nt: TGTGCCAGCAGCCCCTTCCAGGGGGTGGGATATGGCTACACCTTC
v_gene: TRBV5-1; abundance: few; d_gene: .; j_gene: TRBJ1-1; CDR3aa: CASSLTLNTEAFF; CDR3nt: TGCGCCAGCAGCCTGACACTGAACACTGAAGCTTTCTTT
v_gene: TRBV29-1; abundance: .; d_gene: TRBD2; j_gene: TRBJ2-1; CDR3aa: CSVGGLAVNEQFF; CDR3nt: TGCAGCGTTGGGGGACTAGCGGTCAATGAGCAGTTCTTC
v_gene: TRBV4-1; abundance: .; d_gene: .; j_gene: TRBJ2-3; CDR3aa: CASSRGGPRGRTDTQYF; CDR3nt: TGCGCCAGCAGCCGGGGCGGTCCACGGGGCCGGACAGATACGCAGTATTTT
v_gene: TRBV5-5; abundance: .; d_gene: TRBD1; j_gene: TRBJ1-2; CDR3aa: CASSLDRGAGYTF; CDR3nt: TGTGCCAGCAGCTTGGACAGGGGGGCTGGCTACACCTTC